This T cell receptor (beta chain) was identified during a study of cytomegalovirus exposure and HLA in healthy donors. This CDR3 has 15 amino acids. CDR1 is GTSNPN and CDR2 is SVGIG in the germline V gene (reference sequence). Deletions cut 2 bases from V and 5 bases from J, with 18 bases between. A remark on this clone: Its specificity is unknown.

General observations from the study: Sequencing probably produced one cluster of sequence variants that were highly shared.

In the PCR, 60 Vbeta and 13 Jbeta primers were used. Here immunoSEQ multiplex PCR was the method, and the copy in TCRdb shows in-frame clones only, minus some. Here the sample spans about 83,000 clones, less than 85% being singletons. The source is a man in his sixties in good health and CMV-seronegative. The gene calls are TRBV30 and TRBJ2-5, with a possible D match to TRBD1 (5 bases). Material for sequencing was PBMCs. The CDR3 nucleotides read TGTGCCTGGAGTCCTAGGGCAGGGTGGGTCGAGACCCAGTACTTC. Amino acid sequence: CAWSPRAGWVETQYF.